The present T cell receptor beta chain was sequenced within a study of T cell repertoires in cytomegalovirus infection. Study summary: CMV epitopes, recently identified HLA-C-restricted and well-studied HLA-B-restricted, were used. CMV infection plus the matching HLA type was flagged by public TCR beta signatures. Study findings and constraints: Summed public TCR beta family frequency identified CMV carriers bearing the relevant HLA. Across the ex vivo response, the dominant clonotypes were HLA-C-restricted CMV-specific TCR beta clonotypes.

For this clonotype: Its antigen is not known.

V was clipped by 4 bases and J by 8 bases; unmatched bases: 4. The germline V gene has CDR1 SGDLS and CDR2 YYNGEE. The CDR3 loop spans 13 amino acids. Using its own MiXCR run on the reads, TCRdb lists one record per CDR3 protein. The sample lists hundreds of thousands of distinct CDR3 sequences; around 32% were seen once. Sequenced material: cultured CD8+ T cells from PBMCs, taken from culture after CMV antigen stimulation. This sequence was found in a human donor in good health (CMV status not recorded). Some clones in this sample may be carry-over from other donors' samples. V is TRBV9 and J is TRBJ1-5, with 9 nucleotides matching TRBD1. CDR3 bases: TGTGCCAGCAGCCCGGGACAGGGTGAGCCCCAGCATTTT. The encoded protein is CASSPGQGEPQHF.